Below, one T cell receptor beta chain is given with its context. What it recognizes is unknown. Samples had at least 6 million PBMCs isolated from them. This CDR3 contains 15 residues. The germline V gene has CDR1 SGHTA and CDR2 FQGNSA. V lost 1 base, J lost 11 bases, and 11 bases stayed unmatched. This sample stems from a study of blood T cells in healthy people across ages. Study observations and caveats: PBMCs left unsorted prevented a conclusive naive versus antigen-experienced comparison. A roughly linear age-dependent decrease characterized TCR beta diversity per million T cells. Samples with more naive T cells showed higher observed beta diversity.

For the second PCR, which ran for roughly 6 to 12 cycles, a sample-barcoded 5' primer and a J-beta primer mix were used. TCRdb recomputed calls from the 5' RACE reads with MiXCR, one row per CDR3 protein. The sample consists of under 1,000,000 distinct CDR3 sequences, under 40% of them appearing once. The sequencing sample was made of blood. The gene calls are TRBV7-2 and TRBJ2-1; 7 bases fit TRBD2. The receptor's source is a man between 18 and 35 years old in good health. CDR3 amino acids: CASSLGRGASGQQFF. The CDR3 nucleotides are TGTGCCAGCAGCTTAGGCCGGGGAGCTAGCGGTCAGCAGTTCTTC.